These 23 T cell receptor beta chains came from one sample sequenced in a study of blood T cell repertoires in COVID-19. Produced via immunoSEQ multiplex PCR; TCRdb's table is partial and in-frame only. This sample has fewer than 200,000 clones, with over 80% found just once. Sequencing used PBMCs or T cells enriched from blood (not recorded which). The origin of the receptors is a woman aged 45-60 years who had recovered from COVID-19.

The chain links TRBV5-4 to TRBJ1-1; D is undetermined. CDR1 is SGHNT, CDR2 YYREEE, per germline (reference sequence). The CDR3 totals 16 residues. Trimming took off 1 base at V and 4 bases at J, with 17 bases between the two ends. For the CDR3, the DNA is TGTGCCAGCAGCTTGTGGACTAGAGGTATGGGCACTGAAGCTTTCTTT. This translates into CASSLWTRGMGTEAFF.

The chain employs TRBV28 and TRBJ1-5, with 9 nucleotides matching TRBD1. This CDR3 is built from 15 residues. J lost 6 bases, V lost 5 bases, and 8 bases had no gene match. CDR1 is MDHEN and CDR2 is SYDVKM in the germline V gene. Here the CDR3 DNA reads TGTGCCAGCAGTCCCTTACAGGGGGCGCGTCAGCCCCAGCATTTT. Amino acid sequence: CASSPLQGARQPQHF.

V gene TRBV27 combines with J gene TRBJ2-3; D unresolved. The CDR3 spans 14 residues. Germline CDR1 and CDR2: MNHEY and SMNVEV (reference sequence). Between the trimmed V and J ends, which lost 0 bases and 2 bases, there was a span of 6 bases. CDR3 sequence: CASSLSGDTDTQYF. CDR3 in DNA: TGTGCCAGCAGTTTATCCGGTGACACAGATACGCAGTATTTT.

The CDR3 coding sequence is TGTGCCAGCAGTGAAGCGCCAAGGACAGGGGTGACCTACGAGCAGTACGTC. Its translation: CASSEAPRTGVTYEQYV. The J gene is TRBJ2-7, the V gene TRBV6-1, with 9 nucleotides matching TRBD1. CDR3 size: 17 residues. CDR1 and CDR2 (germline): MNHNS, SASEGT. Losses at the gene ends were 0 bases for V and 2 bases for J; bases not matched to a gene: 8.

The sample holds a few counts of this clone. V is TRBV2 and J is TRBJ1-6; D unclear. The germline CDR1 and CDR2 sequences are SNHLY and FYNNEI. The CDR3 totals 16 residues. The V and J ends lost 8 bases and 0 bases respectively, with 14 bases between them. The CDR3 nucleotides read TGTGCCAGCCAGACGGGGATTAGCTCCTATAATTCACCCCTCCACTTT. This codes for CASQTGISSYNSPLHF.

This chain uses TRBV12-3 or TRBV12-4 with TRBJ1-4; D might be TRBD1 (5 bases). The ends were cut back, 5 bases at V and 8 bases at J, with 12 bases in the middle. The CDR3 has 13 amino acids. Here the CDR3 DNA reads TGTGCCAGCAGTGGGTTGGAGGGGGAAAAACTGTTTTTT. Residues: CASSGLEGEKLFF.

This rearrangement joins TRBV28 to TRBJ1-3; 9 bases match TRBD1. Germline V CDR1 and CDR2: MDHEN, SYDVKM. V gave up 3 bases and J gave up 0 bases; unmatched junction bases: 6. The CDR3 covers 17 residues. CDR3 coding DNA: TGTGCCAGCAGTTTGTGGGGACAGGGTATCTCTGGAAACACCATATATTTT. This sequence encodes CASSLWGQGISGNTIYF.

The chain joins TRBV27 to TRBJ2-1; 7 bases fit TRBD1. CDR3 length: 14 amino acids. The germline V gene encodes CDR1 MNHEY and CDR2 SMNVEV (reference sequence). V shed 4 bases and J 8 bases; nucleotides not matched to a gene: 8. CDR3 protein: CASSSPTGPDEQFF. CDR3 bases: TGTGCCAGCAGTTCGCCGACAGGGCCGGATGAGCAGTTCTTC.

This clone was counted between two and nine times. This chain joins TRBV7-2 and TRBJ1-2; TRBD1 matches 11 bases. Germline lookup yields CDR1 SGHTA and CDR2 FQGNSA. The CDR3 runs 14 residues. V was clipped by 5 bases and J by 4 bases; unmatched bases: 3. CDR3 DNA sequence: TGTGCCAGCAGCGCCGGACAGGGGGCCTATGGCTACACCTTC. Translated: CASSAGQGAYGYTF. Full variable domain (outside the CDR3, taken from reference TRBV7-2 and TRBJ1-2): GAGVSQSPSNKVTEKGKDVELRCDPISGHTALYWYRQSLGQGLEFLIYFQGNSAPDKSGLPSDRFSAERTGGSVSTLTIQRTQQEDSAVYLCASSAGQGAYGYTFGSGTRLTVV.

This sequence joins TRBV3-1 (or the pseudogene TRBV3-2) and TRBJ1-2; D gene uncertain. Germline V lookup: CDR1 LGHDT, CDR2 YNNKEL (reference sequence). CDR3 length: 14 amino acids. Trimming removed 1 base from V and 6 bases from J, with 12 bases in between. CDR3 in amino acids: CASSQVPGVDGYTF. In nucleotides, the CDR3 is TGTGCCAGCAGCCAAGTTCCCGGGGTTGATGGCTACACCTTC.

This chain uses TRBV28 with TRBJ2-1, with D unresolved. This CDR3 region has 12 residues. The germline V gene encodes CDR1 MDHEN and CDR2 SYDVKM. V shed 6 bases and J shed 9 bases, with 12 bases lying between them. CDR3 DNA sequence: TGTGCCAGCAGCGTGAGGATCCGTGAGCAGTTCTTC. Translating gives CASSVRIREQFF.

This chain joins TRBV5-6 and TRBJ2-5; TRBD2 aligns across 12 bases. This CDR3 contains 17 residues. The V segment lost 0 bases and the J segment 5 bases; nucleotides outside the gene matches: 8. Germline V lookup: CDR1 SGHDT, CDR2 YYEEEE. CDR3: CASSLVASGRAGETQYF. CDR3 in DNA: TGTGCCAGCAGCTTGGTTGCTAGCGGGAGGGCCGGTGAGACCCAGTACTTC.

For the CDR3, the DNA is TGTGCCAGCAGCGTAGCAGGCCCCTCTAGCACAGATACGCAGTATTTT. It is translated as CASSVAGPSSTDTQYF. This chain links TRBV9 with TRBJ2-3; D is ambiguous. Germline V gene lookup returns CDR1 SGDLS and CDR2 YYNGEE. Trimming shortened V by 0 bases and J by 0 bases, and 11 bases separated the two germline ends. The CDR3 is 16 amino acids. Looking up the rest from reference TRBV9 and TRBJ2-3 gives the full variable domain: DSGVTQTPKHLITATGQRVTLRCSPRSGDLSVYWYQQSLDQGLQFLIQYYNGEERAKGNILERFSAQQFPDLHSELNLSSLELGDSALYFCASSVAGPSSTDTQYFGPGTRLTVL.

The rearrangement links TRBV7-8 to TRBJ1-1, with D possibly TRBD1 on 6 matching bases. Trimming stripped 3 bases from V and 0 bases from J, with 8 bases between. CDR1 is SGHVS and CDR2 is FQNEAQ in the germline V gene. The CDR3 runs 14 residues. The CDR3 sequence: CASSLQGMNTEAFF. DNA for the CDR3: TGTGCCAGCAGCTTGCAGGGGATGAACACTGAAGCTTTCTTT.

This clone appeared a single time. V usage is TRBV28 and J usage is TRBJ1-4; TRBD1 is a possible D gene (6 bases). CDR1 and CDR2 (germline): MDHEN, SYDVKM. CDR3 size: 15 residues. V lost 6 bases, J lost 3 bases, and 14 bases lay in between. CDR3 residues: CASSSLGASNEKLFF. The CDR3 DNA sequence: TGTGCCAGCAGCTCTCTGGGGGCTTCTAATGAAAAACTGTTTTTT.

This clone was observed once. J is TRBJ1-5 and V is TRBV7-8, with TRBD1 identical over 10 bases. Looked up from germline, CDR1 is SGHVS and CDR2 is FQNEAQ. V was clipped by 4 bases and J by 7 bases; unmatched bases: 10. The CDR3 is 16 amino acids. The CDR3 reads CASSYGVRTGGQPQHF. The CDR3 DNA follows: TGTGCCAGCAGCTACGGCGTCAGGACAGGGGGGCAGCCCCAGCATTTT. Drawing the rest from reference TRBV7-8 and TRBJ1-5, the complete variable domain is GAGVSQSPRYKVAKRGQDVALRCDPISGHVSLFWYQQALGQGPEFLTYFQNEAQLDKSGLPSDRFFAERPEGSVSTLKIQRTQQEDSAVYLCASSYGVRTGGQPQHFGDGTRLSIL.

This clone was seen ten or more times. The CDR3 spells CASQSPSSGRTNEQFF. The CDR3, as DNA: TGTGCCAGCCAGTCCCCCTCTAGCGGGAGGACCAATGAGCAGTTCTTC. The chain joins TRBV7-9 to TRBJ2-1; 11 bases are a match to TRBD2. V dropped 8 bases and J dropped 6; count of bases not matched to a gene: 12. Germline CDR1 reads SEHNR; CDR2 reads FQNEAQ (reference sequence). The CDR3 spans 16 residues.

This clone was found many times. The chain couples TRBV2 to TRBJ2-1; D perhaps matches TRBD1 (5 bases). CDR3 length equals 13 residues. V dropped 9 bases and J dropped 8 bases, with 17 bases sitting between them. Per germline, CDR1 SNHLY and CDR2 FYNNEI. In DNA form, the CDR3 reads TGTGCCAGTCGAACAGGTCTTTCGGATGAGCAGTTCTTC. Translated, it gives CASRTGLSDEQFF.

The J gene is TRBJ2-7, the V gene TRBV28, with TRBD1 matching 8 bases. The length of the CDR3 is 17 residues. J was trimmed by 4 bases and V by 2 bases; bases with no gene match: 13. Looked up from germline, CDR1 is MDHEN and CDR2 is SYDVKM. The CDR3 loop reads CASSLGGPGTGTYEQYV. Written as DNA, the CDR3 is TGTGCCAGCAGTTTAGGTGGTCCCGGGACAGGAACTTACGAGCAGTACGTC.

This chain uses TRBV18 with TRBJ1-2; the D is unclear. Trimming removed 4 bases from V and 3 bases from J, with 9 bases in between. Germline assignment: CDR1 KGHSH and CDR2 LQKENI. CDR3 size: 13 residues. CDR3 bases: TGTGCCAGCTCACGACTCGATTACTATGGCTACACCTTC. It translates to CASSRLDYYGYTF.

This chain joins TRBV5-8 and TRBJ2-1; 8 bases are a match to TRBD2. V shed 0 bases, J shed 0 bases, and the junction held 8 bases outside the gene matches. This CDR3 region has 18 residues. Germline loops: CDR1 SGHTS, CDR2 YDEGEE. The CDR3 is CASSLVGLATSSYNEQFF. The CDR3 nucleotides are TGTGCCAGCAGCTTGGTAGGACTAGCAACAAGCTCCTACAATGAGCAGTTCTTC.

The genes are TRBV6-5 and TRBJ1-1; D is unresolved. This CDR3 is 12 amino acids long. Germline lookup yields CDR1 MNHEY and CDR2 SVGAGI. Written as DNA, the CDR3 is TGTGTTCGTGCGGTTCGGCGGACTGAAGCTTTCTTT. It yields the protein CVRAVRRTEAFF.

The genes are TRBV29-1 and TRBJ1-4, with D perhaps TRBD1 (6 bases). Per the germline V gene, CDR1 is SQVTM and CDR2 is ANQGSEA. CDR3 length: 13 amino acids. The germline V and J ends were trimmed by 4 bases and 7 bases, with 13 bases remaining between them. CDR3: CSVGTAPGEKLFF. The CDR3 DNA reads TGCAGCGTTGGGACAGCCCCGGGTGAAAAACTGTTTTTT. Complete variable domain (other parts from reference TRBV29-1 and TRBJ1-4): SAVISQKPSRDICQRGTSLTIQCQVDSQVTMMFWYRQQPGQSLTLIATANQGSEATYESGFVIDKFPISRPNLTFSTLTVSNMSPEDSSIYLCSVGTAPGEKLFFGSGTQLSVL.